This T cell receptor beta chain was observed in a study of blood T cell repertoires in COVID-19. Study information: Material from acute and convalescent COVID-19 was sourced from the United States, Italy and Spain.

The method was immunoSEQ multiplex PCR; TCRdb's version includes in-frame clones alone and lacks a portion of them. The sample lists some 200,000 clones, 70% to 85% occurring once. From germline, CDR1 is KGHSH and CDR2 LQKENI. The V gene lost 8 bases and the J gene lost 7 bases, with 9 bases spanning the gap. The CDR3 loop spans 10 amino acids. Clinical history as reported by participants underpinned cohort assignment. Recovered status in Cohort 3 required two negative PCRs, clearance, or symptom resolution. The sequence derives from a woman in her 50s who had recovered from COVID-19. The chain is built from TRBV18 and TRBJ2-7; perhaps TRBD2 as D (5 bases). Sequencing input: PBMCs or T cells enriched from blood (not recorded which). The CDR3, as DNA: TGTGCCAGCGGCGGAGGAGAGCAGTACTTC. This gives the protein CASGGGEQYF.